These 15 T cell receptor beta chains were sequenced from one sample in a study of T cell changes during pregnancy in multiple sclerosis. Some clones are missing from TCRdb's copy, which holds only in-frame ones; the method was immunoSEQ multiplex PCR. The sample consists of 59,000 or so clones, approximately 90% of them appearing once. The sample in question was peripheral blood, obtained in the third trimester of pregnancy. The receptor source for this set is a female donor in good health, enrolled as a control in a pregnancy study.

This clone has a single count. This chain uses TRBV2 with TRBJ1-1; D is uncertain. The V end lost 8 bases, the J end lost 8 bases, and 9 bases lay between the germline ends. Germline CDR1 SNHLY, CDR2 FYNNEI. This CDR3 spans 10 amino acids. Here the CDR3 reads CASGAVEAFF. The CDR3 DNA reads as TGTGCCAGCGGAGCGGTGGAAGCTTTCTTT. The variable domain in full, completed from reference TRBV2 and TRBJ1-1, reads EPEVTQTPSHQVTQMGQEVILRCVPISNHLYFYWYRQILGQKVEFLVSFYNNEISEKSEIFDDQFSVERPDGSNFTLKIRSTKLEDSAMYFCASGAVEAFFGQGTRLTVV.

V gene TRBV10-3 combines with J gene TRBJ2-5, with 7 bases aligning to TRBD1. From germline, CDR1 is ENHRY and CDR2 SYGVKD. The CDR3 sequence is 15 residues long. The ends lost 4 bases at V and 5 bases at J; junction bases unmatched: 10. CDR3 sequence (DNA): TGTGCCATCAGTGGCGGACACAGGGGCGAGGAGACCCAGTACTTC. Translating it yields CAISGGHRGEETQYF.

The V call is TRBV2, the J call TRBJ1-5, with D possibly matching TRBD1 (5 bases). This CDR3 has 14 amino acids. V was trimmed by 4 bases and J by 2 bases, leaving 9 bases between them. The germline CDR1 and CDR2 sequences are SNHLY and FYNNEI. The CDR3 DNA reads as TGTGCCAGCAGTGCGGTAGGGGGCAATCAGCCCCAGCATTTT. This gives the protein CASSAVGGNQPQHF.

The J gene is TRBJ1-2, the V gene TRBV5-4; D is possibly TRBD1 (6 bases). The CDR3 length is 11 residues. The germline CDR1 and CDR2 sequences are SGHNT and YYREEE (reference sequence). Between the trimmed V and J ends, which lost 3 bases and 9 bases, there was a span of 9 bases. CDR3 in DNA: TGTGCCAGCAGCTCGGGACATAGCTACACCTTC. This sequence encodes CASSSGHSYTF. The full variable domain, in which reference TRBV5-4 and TRBJ1-2 provide the parts outside the CDR3, is ETGVTQSPTHLIKTRGQQVTLRCSSQSGHNTVSWYQQALGQGPQFIFQYYREEENGRGNFPPRFSGLQFPNYSSELNVNALELDDSALYLCASSSGHSYTFGSGTRLTVV.

The chain has TRBV7-8 and TRBJ2-5; the D gene is possibly TRBD2 (6 bases). The germline V and J ends were trimmed by 5 bases and 4 bases, with 14 bases remaining between them. The CDR3 is made up of 14 amino acids. Germline assignment: CDR1 SGHVS and CDR2 FQNEAQ. CDR3 in amino acids: CASSRSLGGETQYF. DNA for the CDR3: TGTGCCAGCAGCCGTTCGTTGGGGGGAGAGACCCAGTACTTC.

This clone was found once. V and J are TRBV2 and TRBJ1-1; D perhaps matches TRBD1 (5 bases). This CDR3 comprises 13 residues. Germline CDR1 reads SNHLY; CDR2 reads FYNNEI. V lost 7 bases, J lost 4 bases, and 13 bases lay in between. The CDR3 nucleotides read TGTGCCAGCATTATGGACACCTTCACTGAAGCTTTCTTT. Amino acid sequence: CASIMDTFTEAFF.

The chain couples TRBV11-3 to TRBJ1-5; D not resolved. CDR3 length equals 15 residues. Germline CDR1 is SGHNT and CDR2 is YENEEA. V lost 4 bases to trimming and J lost 3 bases, with 13 bases between them. The CDR3 region is CASSSYKPLNQPQHF. CDR3 bases: TGTGCCAGCAGCTCTTATAAGCCCCTCAATCAGCCCCAGCATTTT.

This chain uses TRBV7-3 with TRBJ2-3, with D unclear. Trimming took 2 bases from V and 6 from J, leaving 6 bases between them. CDR3 length equals 12 residues. Germline CDR1 reads SGHTA; CDR2 reads FQGTGA. The CDR3 bases are TGTGCCAGCAGCTTATTCCGGGATACGCAGTATTTT. It yields the protein CASSLFRDTQYF.

The rearrangement links TRBV28 to TRBJ2-1, with D possibly being TRBD1 (6 bases). The CDR3 length is 13 residues. V lost 5 bases and J 10 bases, leaving 15 bases between the germline ends. Germline V gene sequence: CDR1 MDHEN, CDR2 SYDVKM. This chain's CDR3 is CASSLTPGQEQFF. CDR3 nucleotide sequence: TGTGCCAGCAGTCTCACCCCCGGACAGGAGCAGTTCTTC.

This chain uses TRBV19 with TRBJ1-6, with unresolved D. The CDR3 is 13 residues long. The germline gives CDR1 LNHDA, CDR2 SQIVND (reference sequence). V gave up 3 bases and J gave up 8 bases, with 8 bases separating them. The CDR3 region has the DNA TGTGCCAGTAGTATTAAATATCATTCACCCCTCCACTTT. It translates to CASSIKYHSPLHF.

V and J are TRBV5-1 and TRBJ2-5; TRBD1 aligns across 8 bases. The germline V gene encodes CDR1 SGHRS and CDR2 YFSETQ. The CDR3 runs 13 residues. The junction had 1 base not matched to a gene; V was cut back by 3 bases and J by 3 bases. CDR3 in amino acids: CASSSTGEETQYF. The CDR3 nucleotides read TGCGCCAGCAGCTCGACAGGGGAAGAGACCCAGTACTTC.

The chain links TRBV9 to TRBJ2-3; possible D gene TRBD2, 6 bases. CDR1 SGDLS and CDR2 YYNGEE come from the germline V gene. V lost 3 bases and J 1 base, leaving 12 bases between the germline ends. This CDR3 spans 15 amino acids. Here the CDR3 DNA reads TGTGCCAGCAGCGGAGATAGCGGAGGCACAGATACGCAGTATTTT. This encodes CASSGDSGGTDTQYF.

This chain joins TRBV28 and TRBJ1-2, with a possible D match to TRBD1 (5 bases). Germline assignment: CDR1 MDHEN and CDR2 SYDVKM. V was trimmed by 6 bases and J by 6 bases, leaving 20 bases between them. The length of the CDR3 is 15 residues. The CDR3 here is CASSSPWAQGDGYTF. The CDR3 nucleotides are TGTGCCAGCAGCTCCCCGTGGGCTCAAGGGGATGGCTACACCTTC.

The gene calls are TRBV5-1 and TRBJ2-1; D gene ambiguous. V lost 0 bases to trimming and J lost 0 bases, with 7 bases between them. Germline CDR1 reads SGHRS; CDR2 reads YFSETQ. This CDR3 contains 15 residues. The CDR3 DNA sequence: TGCGCCAGCAGCTTGGCCCTGAGCTCCTACAATGAGCAGTTCTTC. This sequence encodes CASSLALSSYNEQFF.

J is TRBJ1-2 and V is TRBV6-1; 7 bases align to TRBD1. Germline V lookup: CDR1 MNHNS, CDR2 SASEGT. This CDR3 has 16 amino acids. The V and J ends lost 4 bases and 6 bases, in that order; junction bases with no gene match: 14. This CDR3 is CASSVGKAGGGHGYTF. The CDR3 nucleotides read TGTGCCAGCAGTGTTGGGAAGGCAGGGGGAGGACATGGCTACACCTTC.